This TCR beta chain was found in a study of T cells in severe cutaneous drug reactions (dated by TCRdb to about 2019). Context from the whole study: Patients were recruited between the early 2010s and the late 2010s from Taiwan, Thailand and a European registry network. Only patients with a probable or definite SJS/TEN or DRESS diagnosis by RegiSCAR criteria were enrolled. Assignment of the culprit drug relied on both the Naranjo algorithm and the ALDEN drug causality algorithm. Blister fluids/cells, PBMC and other biological samples were taken from patients in the acute stage or the recovery stage. Bulk TCR sequencing was combined with single-cell sequencing, quantitative PCR validation, functional assays and transgenic mouse experiments. Libraries were prepared using iRepertoire multiplex PCR, and a comparison was cited by the authors in which similar capture of abundant clonotypes was shown across iRepertoire and 5' RACE methods with or without UMI.

Library preparation used the iRepertoire multiplex PCR system with TCR subtype-specific primers for both bulk and single-cell sequencing. Multiplex PCR with primers targeting V, D and J gene regions was used to generate bulk TCR beta libraries. Each sample contributed roughly 90-550 ng of RNA as input for preparing the bulk TCR library. Bulk TCR beta amplicons were sequenced on an Illumina MiSeq. The study's processing was this. Sample misassignments and low-quality sequencing reads were filtered out during quality control steps. CDR3 was defined as the amino acids between the V-gene Y[YFLI]C motif and the J-segment [FW]GXGT motif. TRBV and TRBJ gene assignments and CDR3 clonotypes followed the IMGT database. TRBV expression in each sample was normalized to the mean of the same gene in PBMC from 40 to 50 healthy donors. The reads were reprocessed in TCRdb, with one entry per CDR3 protein sequence and no accompanying DNA. In this record, the V and J calls reflect TCRdb's handling and not the investigators' own analysis. The sample table gives approximately 5,000 distinct CDR3 sequences. The top ten clonotypes cover less than 20% of the sample.

Sequenced donors were patients with carbamazepine-induced Stevens-Johnson syndrome or toxic epidermal necrolysis (CBZ-SJS/TEN). The peripheral blood repertoires were obtained from CBZ-SJS/TEN patients of Han Chinese origin (about 5) and European origin (roughly 6). To look for drug-specific clonotypes, next-generation sequencing was used to profile the T cell receptor repertoires of patients with drug-induced severe cutaneous adverse reactions. RNA was isolated from either blister cells of skin lesions or peripheral blood mononuclear cells. The paper as a whole reports these results and caveats: A strong increase in TRBV12-4 usage was observed in CBZ-SJS/TEN patients, with averages of around 32% in blister cells and roughly 5% in PBMC. Although undetectable or scarce in tolerant-control and healthy-donor PBMC, a public TCRbeta CDR3 was found in all seven CBZ-SJS/TEN blister samples, at a mean of approximately 14%. The authors noted that whether the public TCR generalizes to SJS/TEN caused by other drugs still needs further study.

As to this clonotype: The target of this receptor is not known.

Measured from the cysteine to the phenylalanine, the CDR3 is 12 residues long. There is no recorded DNA. According to the germline V gene, CDR1 reads MGHRA and CDR2 reads YSYEKL. The chain is made from TRBV4-1 and TRBJ1-3. This clonotype originated in a human donor with a severe cutaneous adverse drug reaction. The sequencing input was PBMCs. This receptor carries the CDR3 CASSSPDNTIYF.